This entry lists 10 T cell receptor beta chains sequenced from one sample in a study of CD8 T cells in ankylosing spondylitis. A single record per CDR3 protein comes from TCRdb applying MiXCR to the 5' RACE reads. The sample yields some 270,000 distinct CDR3 sequences, over 30% seen once. The material sequenced was blood, either unsorted or a sorted T cell fraction (not recorded which). These receptors came from a male donor with ankylosing spondylitis or in good health (not recorded which).

There are a few counts of this clonotype. V usage is TRBV20-1 and J usage is TRBJ2-7; D may be TRBD1 (6 bases). Trimming pared 3 bases from V and 0 bases from J, leaving 12 bases between. The CDR3 consists of 14 residues. Germline-derived CDR1 and CDR2 are DFQATT and SNEGSKA (reference sequence). CDR3 residues: CSASGGQSSYEQYF. DNA for the CDR3: TGCAGTGCTAGCGGTGGACAGAGCTCCTACGAGCAGTACTTC.

This clonotype was counted only a few times. The chain has TRBV29-1 and TRBJ1-2; D gene unclear. This CDR3 has 14 amino acids. V lost 2 bases and J lost 2, with 12 bases in between. The germline V gene has CDR1 SQVTM and CDR2 ANQGSEA. For the CDR3, the DNA is TGCAGCGTTGAAAGGAGAGGCGGGAACTATGGCTACACCTTC. Translation: CSVERRGGNYGYTF. Full variable domain (missing parts from reference TRBV29-1 and TRBJ1-2): SAVISQKPSRDICQRGTSLTIQCQVDSQVTMMFWYRQQPGQSLTLIATANQGSEATYESGFVIDKFPISRPNLTFSTLTVSNMSPEDSSIYLCSVERRGGNYGYTFGSGTRLTVV.

This clonotype was observed a few times. The V call is TRBV5-4, the J call TRBJ1-4; D gene unclear. CDR3 length: 12 residues. The V end lost 3 bases, the J end lost 8 bases, and 8 bases lay between the germline ends. Germline loops: CDR1 SGHNT, CDR2 YYREEE (reference sequence). CDR3 residues: CASSSPREKLFF. The CDR3 nucleotides read TGTGCCAGCAGCTCACCGAGGGAAAAACTGTTTTTT.

This clonotype was seen more than once but under ten times. The chain recombines TRBV20-1 with TRBJ2-7; 7 nucleotides line up with TRBD2. J was trimmed by 2 bases and V by 6 bases; bases with no gene match: 10. This CDR3 contains 14 residues. Germline assignment: CDR1 DFQATT and CDR2 SNEGSKA (reference sequence). DNA of the CDR3: TGCAGTGCCAGCATCCGGGACTACCCCTACGAGCAGTACTTC. Its protein product is CSASIRDYPYEQYF.

This clonotype was counted only a few times. The chain is built from TRBV12-3 or TRBV12-4 and TRBJ2-7; 8 positions agree with TRBD1. The length of the CDR3 is 14 residues. Unmatched junction bases numbered 7, after V lost 5 bases and J lost 4 bases. The CDR3 DNA is TGTGCCAGCAGTAGCAGGGGGCCGGGATACGAGCAGTACTTC. It translates to CASSSRGPGYEQYF.

This clonotype came up once. The J gene is TRBJ2-2, the V gene TRBV20-1; D may be TRBD1 (6 bases). V lost 1 base and J lost 7, with 19 bases in between. The germline CDR1 and CDR2 sequences are DFQATT and SNEGSKA (reference sequence). CDR3 size: 16 residues. The CDR3 nucleotides read TGCAGTGCTAGAGGGTGGTCGGACAGAGGGATCGGGGAGCTGTTTTTT. Protein sequence: CSARGWSDRGIGELFF.

This clonotype was counted between two and nine times. The chain combines TRBV5-1 with TRBJ2-2, with a tentative D call TRBD2 (5 bases). This CDR3 comprises 12 residues. V lost 4 bases and J 7 bases, leaving 8 bases between the germline ends. Germline CDR1 reads SGHRS; CDR2 reads YFSETQ. CDR3 bases: TGCGCCAGCAGCCCCGCGGGCGGGGAGCTGTTTTTT. This encodes CASSPAGGELFF.

This clonotype was seen a handful of times. The J gene is TRBJ1-2, the V gene TRBV12-3 or TRBV12-4; D call uncertain. The V and J ends lost 2 bases and 0 bases respectively, with 7 bases between them. The CDR3 length is 14 residues. DNA of the CDR3: TGTGCCAGCAGTTTATTAGGTCCTAACTATGGCTACACCTTC. Its translation is CASSLLGPNYGYTF.

The chain links TRBV5-6 to TRBJ2-5; TRBD1 is a possible D gene (6 bases). Looked up from germline, CDR1 is SGHDT and CDR2 is YYEEEE. V was shortened by 4 bases and J by 5 bases, with 12 bases between the two germline ends. The CDR3 runs to 13 residues. In DNA form, the CDR3 reads TGTGCCAGCAGCATACGACAGGCTGAGACCCAGTACTTC. Protein: CASSIRQAETQYF. Based on the CDR3 plus reference TRBV5-6 and TRBJ2-5, the full variable domain is DAGVTQSPTHLIKTRGQQVTLRCSPKSGHDTVSWYQQALGQGPQFIFQYYEEEERQRGNFPDRFSGHQFPNYSSELNVNALLLGDSALYLCASSIRQAETQYFGPGTRLLVL.

This chain joins TRBV11-2 and TRBJ2-3; the D is unclear. The V gene lost 4 bases and the J gene lost 1 base, with 12 bases spanning the gap. The germline gives CDR1 SGHAT, CDR2 FQNNGV. The CDR3 spans 15 residues. CDR3 sequence: CASSSRPGGTDTQYF. CDR3 nucleotide sequence: TGTGCCAGCAGCTCCCGGCCGGGCGGCACAGATACGCAGTATTTT.